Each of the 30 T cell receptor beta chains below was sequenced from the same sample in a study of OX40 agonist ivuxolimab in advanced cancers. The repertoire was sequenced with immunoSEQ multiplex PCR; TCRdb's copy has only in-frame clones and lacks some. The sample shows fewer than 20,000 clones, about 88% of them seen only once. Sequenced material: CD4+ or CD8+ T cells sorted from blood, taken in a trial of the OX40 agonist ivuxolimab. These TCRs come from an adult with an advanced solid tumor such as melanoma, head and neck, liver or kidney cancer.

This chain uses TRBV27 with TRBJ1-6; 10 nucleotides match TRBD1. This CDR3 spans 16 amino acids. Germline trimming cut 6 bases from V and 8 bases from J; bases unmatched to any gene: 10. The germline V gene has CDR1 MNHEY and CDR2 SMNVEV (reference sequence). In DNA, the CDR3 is TGTGCCAGCAGCTTCGCTGTAGGACAGGGGGATTCACCCCTCCACTTT. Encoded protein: CASSFAVGQGDSPLHF.

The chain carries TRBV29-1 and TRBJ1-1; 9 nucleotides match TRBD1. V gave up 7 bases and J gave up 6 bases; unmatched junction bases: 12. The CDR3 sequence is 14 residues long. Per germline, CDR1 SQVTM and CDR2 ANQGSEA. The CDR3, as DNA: TGCAGCGCTTACAAGACACAGGGGGCGTCTGAAGCTTTCTTT. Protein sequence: CSAYKTQGASEAFF.

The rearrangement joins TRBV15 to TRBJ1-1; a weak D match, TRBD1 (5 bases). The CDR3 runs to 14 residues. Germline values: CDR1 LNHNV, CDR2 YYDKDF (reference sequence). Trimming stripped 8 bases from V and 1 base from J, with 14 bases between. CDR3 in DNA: TGTGCCACCGGAGCAGGGTTCACGAACACTGAAGCTTTCTTT. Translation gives CATGAGFTNTEAFF.

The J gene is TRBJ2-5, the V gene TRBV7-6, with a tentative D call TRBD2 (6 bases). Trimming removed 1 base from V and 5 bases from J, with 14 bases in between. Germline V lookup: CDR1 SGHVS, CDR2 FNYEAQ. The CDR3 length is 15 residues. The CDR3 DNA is TGTGCCAGCAGCTTAGAGGCCGGGAGCTTTGAGACCCAGTACTTC. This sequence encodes CASSLEAGSFETQYF.

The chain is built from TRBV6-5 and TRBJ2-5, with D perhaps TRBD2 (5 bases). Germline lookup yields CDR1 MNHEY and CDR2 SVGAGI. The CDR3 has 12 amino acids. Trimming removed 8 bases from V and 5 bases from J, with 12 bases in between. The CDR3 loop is CASWGVPETQYF. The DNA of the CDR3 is TGTGCCAGCTGGGGAGTTCCCGAGACCCAGTACTTC.

The CDR3 DNA sequence: TGTGCCAGCAGCTTTTTAGGGGTAGATACGCAGTATTTT. Translated: CASSFLGVDTQYF. The chain carries TRBV7-8 and TRBJ2-3; possible D gene TRBD1, 5 bases. CDR1 is SGHVS, CDR2 FQNEAQ, per germline. This CDR3 is 13 amino acids long. V was pared by 3 bases and J by 5 bases, with 9 bases between.

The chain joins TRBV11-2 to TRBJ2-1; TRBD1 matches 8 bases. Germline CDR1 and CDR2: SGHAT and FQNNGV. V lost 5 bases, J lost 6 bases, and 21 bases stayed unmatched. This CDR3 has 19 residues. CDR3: CASSPNSPRQGTIINEQFF. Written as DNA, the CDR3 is TGTGCCAGCAGCCCGAATAGCCCGCGACAGGGGACGATTATCAATGAGCAGTTCTTC.

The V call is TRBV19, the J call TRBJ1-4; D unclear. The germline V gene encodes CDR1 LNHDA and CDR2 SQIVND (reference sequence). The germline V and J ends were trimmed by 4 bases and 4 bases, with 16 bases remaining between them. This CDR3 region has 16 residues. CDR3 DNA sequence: TGTGCCAGTAGTACCCGAATCAGAAGACTTAATGAAAAACTGTTTTTT. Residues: CASSTRIRRLNEKLFF. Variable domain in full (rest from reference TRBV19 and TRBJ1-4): DGGITQSPKYLFRKEGQNVTLSCEQNLNHDAMYWYRQDPGQGLRLIYYSQIVNDFQKGDIAEGYSVSREKKESFPLTVTSAQKNPTAFYLCASSTRIRRLNEKLFFGSGTQLSVL.

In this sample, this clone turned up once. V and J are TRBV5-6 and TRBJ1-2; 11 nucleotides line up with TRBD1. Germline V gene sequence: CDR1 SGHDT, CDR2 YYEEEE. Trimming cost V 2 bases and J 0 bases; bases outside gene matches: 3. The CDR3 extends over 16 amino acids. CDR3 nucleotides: TGTGCCAGCAGCTTTGGACAGGGGGCTACTAACTATGGCTACACCTTC. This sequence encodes CASSFGQGATNYGYTF.

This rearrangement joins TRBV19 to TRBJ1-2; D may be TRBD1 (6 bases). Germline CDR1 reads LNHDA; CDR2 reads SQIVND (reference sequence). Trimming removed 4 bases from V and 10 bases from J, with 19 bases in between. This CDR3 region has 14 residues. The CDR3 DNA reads TGTGCCAGTAGTACAGGGGTGCTGGTTGATGACTACACCTTC. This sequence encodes CASSTGVLVDDYTF.

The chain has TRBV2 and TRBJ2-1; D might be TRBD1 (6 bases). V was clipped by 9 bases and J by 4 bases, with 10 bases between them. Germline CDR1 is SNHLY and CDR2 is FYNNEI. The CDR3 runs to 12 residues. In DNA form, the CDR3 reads TGTGCCAGGGACAGTATGTACAATGAGCAGTTCTTC. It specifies CARDSMYNEQFF.

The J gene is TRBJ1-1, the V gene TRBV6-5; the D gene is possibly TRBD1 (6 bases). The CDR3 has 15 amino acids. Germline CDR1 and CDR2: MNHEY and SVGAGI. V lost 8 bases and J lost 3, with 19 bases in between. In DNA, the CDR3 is TGTGCCAGCTACTTCCCGGGGGGGGCTTACACTGAAGCTTTCTTT. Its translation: CASYFPGGAYTEAFF.

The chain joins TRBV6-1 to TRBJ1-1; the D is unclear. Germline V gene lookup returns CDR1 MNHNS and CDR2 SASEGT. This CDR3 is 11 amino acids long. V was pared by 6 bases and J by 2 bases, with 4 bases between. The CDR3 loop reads CASRTNTEAFF. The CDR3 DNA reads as TGTGCCAGCAGGACAAACACTGAAGCTTTCTTT.

The CDR3 sequence: CASSQTGPPEAFF. DNA for the CDR3: TGTGCCAGCAGCCAGACAGGGCCCCCTGAAGCTTTCTTT. The gene calls are TRBV5-5 and TRBJ1-1, with 7 bases aligning to TRBD1. This CDR3 comprises 13 residues. With V trimmed by 4 bases and J by 6 bases, 6 bases remained unmatched. In germline, CDR1 is SGHKS, CDR2 YYEKEE (reference sequence).

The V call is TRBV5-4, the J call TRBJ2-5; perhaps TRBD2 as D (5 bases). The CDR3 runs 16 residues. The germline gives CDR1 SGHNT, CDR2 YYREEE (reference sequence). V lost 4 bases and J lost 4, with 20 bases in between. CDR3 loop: CASSKTDFTLRETQYF. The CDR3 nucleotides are TGTGCCAGCAGCAAGACGGACTTTACTCTACGAGAGACCCAGTACTTC.

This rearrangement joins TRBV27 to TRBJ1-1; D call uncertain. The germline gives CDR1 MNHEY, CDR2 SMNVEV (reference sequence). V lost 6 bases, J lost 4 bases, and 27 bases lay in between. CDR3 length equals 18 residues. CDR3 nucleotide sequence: TGTGCCAGCAGCCGACTCGAATGGGAGGGCGTCTCGGTCACTGAAGCTTTCTTT. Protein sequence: CASSRLEWEGVSVTEAFF.

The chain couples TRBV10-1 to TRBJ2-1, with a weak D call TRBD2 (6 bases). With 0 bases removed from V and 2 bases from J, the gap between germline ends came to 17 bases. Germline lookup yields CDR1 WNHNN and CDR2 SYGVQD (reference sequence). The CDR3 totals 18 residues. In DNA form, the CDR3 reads TGCGCCAGCAGTGAGTCAGCGGGCTACTCAGATACCTACAATGAGCAGTTCTTC. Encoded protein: CASSESAGYSDTYNEQFF.

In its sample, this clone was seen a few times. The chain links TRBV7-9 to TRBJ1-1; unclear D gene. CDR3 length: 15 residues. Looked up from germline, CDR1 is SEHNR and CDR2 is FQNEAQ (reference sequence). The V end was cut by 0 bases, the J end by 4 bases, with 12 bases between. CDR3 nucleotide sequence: TGTGCCAGCAGCTTAGCGCAGTGGGGTAGCACTGAAGCTTTCTTT. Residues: CASSLAQWGSTEAFF.

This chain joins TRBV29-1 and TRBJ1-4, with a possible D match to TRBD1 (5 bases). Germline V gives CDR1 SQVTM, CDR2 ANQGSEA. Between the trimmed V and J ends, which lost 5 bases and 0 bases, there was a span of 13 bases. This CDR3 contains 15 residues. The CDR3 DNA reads TGCAGCGTTTCGTTCCCAGGGCCAACTAATGAAAAACTGTTTTTT. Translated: CSVSFPGPTNEKLFF.

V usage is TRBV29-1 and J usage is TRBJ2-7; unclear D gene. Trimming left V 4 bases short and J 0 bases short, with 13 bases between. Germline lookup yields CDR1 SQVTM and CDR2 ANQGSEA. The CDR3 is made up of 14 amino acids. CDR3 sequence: CSVGGFEASYEQYF. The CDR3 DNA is TGCAGCGTTGGAGGTTTTGAGGCCTCCTACGAGCAGTACTTC.

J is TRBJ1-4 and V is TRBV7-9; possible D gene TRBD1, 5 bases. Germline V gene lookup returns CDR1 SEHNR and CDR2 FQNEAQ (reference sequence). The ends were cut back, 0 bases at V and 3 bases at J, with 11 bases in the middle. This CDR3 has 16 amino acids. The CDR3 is CASSLAAGGANEKLFF. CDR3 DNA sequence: TGTGCCAGCAGCTTAGCTGCGGGGGGGGCTAATGAAAAACTGTTTTTT.

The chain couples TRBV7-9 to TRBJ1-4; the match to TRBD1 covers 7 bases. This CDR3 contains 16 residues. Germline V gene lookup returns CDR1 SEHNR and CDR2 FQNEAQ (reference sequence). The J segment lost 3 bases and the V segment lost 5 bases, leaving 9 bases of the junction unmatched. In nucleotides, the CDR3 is TGTGCCAGCAGCCAAAACGACAGGGTGGCTAATGAAAAACTGTTTTTT. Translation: CASSQNDRVANEKLFF.

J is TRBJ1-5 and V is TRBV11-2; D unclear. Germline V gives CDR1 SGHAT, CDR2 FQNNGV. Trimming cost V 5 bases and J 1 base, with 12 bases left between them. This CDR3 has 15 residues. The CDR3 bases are TGTGCCAGCAGCCTATCTATGACAAGCAATCAGCCCCAGCATTTT. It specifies CASSLSMTSNQPQHF.

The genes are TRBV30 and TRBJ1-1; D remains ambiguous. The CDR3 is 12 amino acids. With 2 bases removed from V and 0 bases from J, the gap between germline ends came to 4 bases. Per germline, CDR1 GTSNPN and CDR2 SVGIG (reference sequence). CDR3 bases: TGTGCCTGGAGTTTTATGAACACTGAAGCTTTCTTT. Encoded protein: CAWSFMNTEAFF.

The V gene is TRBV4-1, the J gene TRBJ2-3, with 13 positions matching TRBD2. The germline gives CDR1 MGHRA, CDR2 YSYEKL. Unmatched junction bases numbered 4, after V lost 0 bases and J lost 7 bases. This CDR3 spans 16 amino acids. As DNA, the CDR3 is TGCGCCAGCAGCCAAGATGGGACTAGCGGGACAAATACGCAGTATTTT. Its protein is CASSQDGTSGTNTQYF.

The CDR3 loop reads CASSPLEGPGVFEQYF. CDR3 nucleotide sequence: TGCGCCAGCAGCCCCCTTGAAGGGCCAGGGGTGTTCGAGCAGTACTTC. The J gene is TRBJ2-7, the V gene TRBV4-1, with D tentatively TRBD1 (6 bases). CDR1 and CDR2 from the germline V gene are MGHRA and YSYEKL. CDR3 length equals 16 residues. Trimming left V 4 bases short and J 6 bases short, with 22 bases between.

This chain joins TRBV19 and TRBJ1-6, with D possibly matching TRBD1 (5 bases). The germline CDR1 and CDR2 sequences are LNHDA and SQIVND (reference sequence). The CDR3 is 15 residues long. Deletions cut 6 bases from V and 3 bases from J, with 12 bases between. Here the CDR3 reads CASRGLTDYNSPLHF. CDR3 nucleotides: TGTGCCAGTAGGGGACTGACAGACTATAATTCACCCCTCCACTTT.

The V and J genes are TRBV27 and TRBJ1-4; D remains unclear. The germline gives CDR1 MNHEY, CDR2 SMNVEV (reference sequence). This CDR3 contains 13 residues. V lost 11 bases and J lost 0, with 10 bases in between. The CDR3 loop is CAPFGATNEKLFF. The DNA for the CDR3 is TGTGCCCCGTTTGGGGCAACTAATGAAAAACTGTTTTTT.

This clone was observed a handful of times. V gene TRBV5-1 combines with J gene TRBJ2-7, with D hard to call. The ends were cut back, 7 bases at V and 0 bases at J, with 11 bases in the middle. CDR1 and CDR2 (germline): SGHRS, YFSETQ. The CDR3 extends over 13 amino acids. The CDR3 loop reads CASGPQSSYEQYF. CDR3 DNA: TGCGCCAGCGGGCCTCAGAGCTCCTACGAGCAGTACTTC.

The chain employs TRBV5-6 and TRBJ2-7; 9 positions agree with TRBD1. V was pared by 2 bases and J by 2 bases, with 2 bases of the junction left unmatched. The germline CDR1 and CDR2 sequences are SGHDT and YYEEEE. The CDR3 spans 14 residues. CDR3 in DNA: TGTGCCAGCAGCTTCGGGACAGGGACCTACGAGCAGTACTTC. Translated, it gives CASSFGTGTYEQYF.